This TCR beta chain is from a study of CD8+ T cells in alopecia areata. Extracted RNA was reverse transcribed, and the resulting cDNA served as sequencing template. Libraries were prepared by immunoSEQ multiplex PCR; TCRdb keeps only in-frame clonotypes and omits some of them. The data contain approximately 200,000 clones, roughly three fifths of them seen just once; the ten biggest clones take up less than 3.5%. The treatment was: oral pan-JAK inhibitor, 5-10 mg twice daily. CDR3 length: 14 residues. The germline V gene has CDR1 MNHNS and CDR2 SASEGT. Trimming took off 5 bases at V and 0 bases at J, with 8 bases between the two ends.

This chain joins TRBV6-1 and TRBJ1-5; D remains unclear. Here the sequenced sample was CD4+ T cells sorted from blood, taken at week 4, from a patient treated with tofacitinib. The origin of this receptor is a human donor with alopecia areata. This CDR3 reads CASSSEYSNQPQHF. The CDR3 DNA sequence: TGTGCCAGCAGTTCAGAGTATAGCAATCAGCCCCAGCATTTT.